The rows below give T cell receptor beta chains drawn from one sample of a study of T cells after yellow fever vaccination. MiXCR was run by TCRdb on the 5' RACE reads, yielding one entry per CDR3 protein. The data show under 500,000 distinct CDR3 sequences, with under 20% seen just once and roughly a sixth held by the top ten. Source: PBMCs, taken before the yellow fever booster vaccination. These receptors all stem from a man younger than 35 who received the YFV17D yellow fever vaccine. Each CDR3 is given with its conserved first and last residue. The D gene is left open where the match is weak. Clone size is not always given. Where it is, it says once, few, many or a class for expanded clones.

>TRBV12-3/TRBV12-4|TRBJ1-2|NA|NA
TGTGCCAGCAGTTTATCTTTGCTTAACTATGGCTACACCTTC
CASSLSLLNYGYTF
>TRBV19|TRBJ1-5|NA|NA
TGTGCCAGTACGGCAGGGCAGTCGAATCAGCCCCAGCATTTT
CASTAGQSNQPQHF
>TRBV9|TRBJ1-6|NA|many
TGTGCCAGCAGCGTAGCGTACAGGGAGACTTCACCCCTCCACTTT
CASSVAYRETSPLHF
>TRBV5-1|TRBJ1-2|NA|few
TGCGCCAGCAGCCCGGGGATGTATGGCTACACCTTC
CASSPGMYGYTF
>TRBV5-1|TRBJ2-6|NA|many
TGCGCCAGCAGCTTTTCTGTCTCTGGGGCCAACGTCCTGACTTTC
CASSFSVSGANVLTF
>TRBV27|TRBJ1-5|NA|NA
TGTGCCAGCAGTTTAGGGGCGGGACCCCAGCATTTT
CASSLGAGPQHF
>TRBV20-1|TRBJ1-6|TRBD1|few
TGCAGTGCTAGGGACAGGGGCGAACCTATCTATAATTCACCCCTCCACTTT
CSARDRGEPIYNSPLHF
>TRBV20-1|TRBJ1-1|NA|NA
TGCAGTGCTAGAAAAGGGGCGGGAAACACTGAAGCTTTCTTT
CSARKGAGNTEAFF
>TRBV20-1|TRBJ2-5|NA|NA
TGCAGTGCTAGAGATTGGACGGCGCGTGGGAGGGAGACCCAGTACTTC
CSARDWTARGRETQYF
>TRBV6-2/TRBV6-3|TRBJ1-6|NA|few
TGTGCCAGCAGACCCGGGACCGATAATTCACCCCTCCACTTT
CASRPGTDNSPLHF
>TRBV20-1|TRBJ1-1|TRBD1|NA
TGCAGTGCTAAACAGGGGGGTTACGTGGTGAACACTGAAGCTTTCTTT
CSAKQGGYVVNTEAFF
>TRBV6-2/TRBV6-3|TRBJ2-1|NA|once
TGTGCCAGCAGCCCCCTAGGCAGGGCGGACAATGAGCAGTTCTTC
CASSPLGRADNEQFF
>TRBV19|TRBJ2-7|TRBD2|NA
TGTGCCAGTAGTAGAGTAATGGGACTAGCGGGGGACTACGAGCAGTACTTC
CASSRVMGLAGDYEQYF
>TRBV4-1|TRBJ2-1|NA|NA
TGCGCCAGCTATAATCCGGGGCGCTACAATGAGCAGTTCTTC
CASYNPGRYNEQFF